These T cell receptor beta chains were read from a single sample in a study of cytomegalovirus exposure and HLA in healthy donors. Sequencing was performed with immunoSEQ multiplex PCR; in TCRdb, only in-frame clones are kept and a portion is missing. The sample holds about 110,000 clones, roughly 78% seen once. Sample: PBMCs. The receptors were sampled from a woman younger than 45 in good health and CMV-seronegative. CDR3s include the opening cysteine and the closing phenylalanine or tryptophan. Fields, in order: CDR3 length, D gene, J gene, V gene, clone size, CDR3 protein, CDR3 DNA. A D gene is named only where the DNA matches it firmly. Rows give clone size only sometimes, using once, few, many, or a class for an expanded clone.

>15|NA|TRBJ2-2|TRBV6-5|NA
CASRTEGVITGELFF
TGTGCCAGCAGAACCGAGGGGGTCATCACCGGGGAGCTGTTTTTT
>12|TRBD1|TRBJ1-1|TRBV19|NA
CASTQGLTEAFF
TGTGCCAGCACACAGGGGCTCACTGAAGCTTTCTTT
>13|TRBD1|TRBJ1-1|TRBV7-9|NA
CASSKTGGTEAFF
TGTGCCAGCAGCAAAACAGGGGGCACTGAAGCTTTCTTT
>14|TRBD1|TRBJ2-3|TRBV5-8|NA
CASARTGEADTQYF
TGTGCCAGCGCAAGAACAGGGGAAGCAGATACGCAGTATTTT
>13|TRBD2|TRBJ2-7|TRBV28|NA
CASRQGLVYEQYF
TGTGCCAGCAGACAAGGACTAGTCTACGAGCAGTACTTC
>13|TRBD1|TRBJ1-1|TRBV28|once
CASTQQGAHEAFF
TGTGCCAGCACACAACAGGGGGCGCATGAAGCTTTCTTT
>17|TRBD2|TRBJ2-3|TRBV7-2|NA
CASSLDPTGGLIDTQYF
TGTGCCAGCAGCTTAGACCCTACGGGGGGGCTTATAGATACGCAGTATTTT
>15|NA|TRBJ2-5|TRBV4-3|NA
CASSQTGVGAETQYF
TGCGCCAGCAGCCAAACGGGGGTCGGGGCAGAGACCCAGTACTTC
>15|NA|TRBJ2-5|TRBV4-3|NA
CASSQDPISGETQYF
TGCGCCAGCAGCCAAGACCCGATTAGCGGAGAGACCCAGTACTTC
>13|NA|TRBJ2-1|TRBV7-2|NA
CASSSSLPYEQFF
TGTGCCAGCAGCTCCTCCCTCCCCTATGAGCAGTTCTTC
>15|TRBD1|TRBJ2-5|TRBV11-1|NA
CASSRDSSYQETQYF
TGTGCCAGCAGCCGGGACAGCTCGTACCAAGAGACCCAGTACTTC
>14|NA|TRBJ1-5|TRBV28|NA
CASSLIQGNQPQHF
TGTGCCAGCAGTTTGATTCAGGGGAATCAGCCCCAGCATTTT
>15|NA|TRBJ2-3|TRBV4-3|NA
CASSQDVTPRDTQYF
TGCGCCAGCAGCCAAGATGTAACTCCCAGGGATACGCAGTATTTT
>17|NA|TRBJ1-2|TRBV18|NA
CASSPQPGQGLSNGYTF
TGTGCCAGCTCACCACAGCCGGGCCAGGGTTTATCGAATGGCTACACCTTC
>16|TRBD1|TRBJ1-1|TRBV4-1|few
CASSQSGGQWNTEAFF
TGCGCCAGCAGCCAATCAGGGGGCCAGTGGAACACTGAAGCTTTCTTT
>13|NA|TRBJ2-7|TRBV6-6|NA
CASSYVASYEQYF
TGTGCCAGCAGTTACGTGGCCTCCTACGAGCAGTACTTC
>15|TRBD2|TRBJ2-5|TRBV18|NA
CASSPGLAGQETQYF
TGTGCCAGCTCACCGGGACTAGCGGGACAAGAGACCCAGTACTTC
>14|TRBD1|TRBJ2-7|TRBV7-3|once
CASSRQGSSYEQYF
TGTGCCAGCAGCAGACAGGGGTCATCCTACGAGCAGTACTTC
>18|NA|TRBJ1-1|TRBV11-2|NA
CASSPEGWTVDLNTEAFF
TGTGCCAGCAGCCCAGAGGGGTGGACAGTCGACCTGAACACTGAAGCTTTCTTT
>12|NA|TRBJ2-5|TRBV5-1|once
CASSLGEKTQYF
TGCGCCAGCAGCTTGGGGGAGAAGACCCAGTACTTC
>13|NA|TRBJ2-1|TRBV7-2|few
CASSFSIDNEQFF
TGTGCCAGCAGCTTCAGTATTGACAATGAGCAGTTCTTC
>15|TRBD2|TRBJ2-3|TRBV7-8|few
CASSLGRLAGYRSDF
TGTGCCAGCAGTCTGGGAAGACTAGCGGGATACCGCTCGGATTTT
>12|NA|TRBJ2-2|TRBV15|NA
CATRSHAGELFF
TGTGCCACCAGGAGTCACGCGGGGGAGCTGTTTTTT
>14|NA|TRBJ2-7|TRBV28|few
CASSAGQPDGEQYF
TGTGCCAGCAGCGCGGGACAGCCTGACGGGGAGCAGTACTTC
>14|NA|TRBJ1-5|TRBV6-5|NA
CASRGQNSNQPQHF
TGTGCCAGCAGAGGACAGAATAGCAATCAGCCCCAGCATTTT
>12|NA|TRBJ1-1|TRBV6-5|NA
CASSTGFRMAFF
TGTGCCAGCAGTACAGGGTTTCGGATGGCTTTCTTT
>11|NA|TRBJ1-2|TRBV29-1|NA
CSVEGSYGYTF
TGCAGCGTTGAAGGGAGCTATGGCTACACCTTC
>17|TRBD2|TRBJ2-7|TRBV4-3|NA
CASSPGIGTSGIYEQYF
TGCGCCAGCAGCCCCGGAATCGGGACTAGCGGGATCTACGAGCAGTACTTC
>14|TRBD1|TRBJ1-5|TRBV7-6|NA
CASSETGGGQPQHF
TGTGCCAGCAGCGAGACAGGGGGCGGTCAGCCCCAGCATTTT
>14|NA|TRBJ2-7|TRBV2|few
CASSEVGYTYEQYF
TGTGCCAGCAGTGAAGTCGGTTATACCTACGAGCAGTACTTC
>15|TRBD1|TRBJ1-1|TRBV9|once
CASSVSSGGAGEAFF
TGTGCCAGCAGCGTATCCTCAGGGGGCGCGGGTGAGGCTTTCTTT
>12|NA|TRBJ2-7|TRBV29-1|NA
CSALAEAYEQYF
TGCAGCGCCTTGGCGGAGGCTTACGAGCAGTACTTC
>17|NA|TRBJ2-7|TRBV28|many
CASRNPPTITMIYEQYF
TGTGCCAGCAGAAATCCCCCCACTATCACTATGATCTACGAGCAGTACTTC
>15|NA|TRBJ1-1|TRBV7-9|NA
CASSNTGTLNTEAFF
TGTGCCAGCAGCAACACCGGGACACTGAACACTGAAGCTTTCTTT
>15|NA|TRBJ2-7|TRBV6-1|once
CASSESVEKSYEQYF
TGTGCCAGCAGTGAATCGGTTGAGAAGTCCTACGAGCAGTACTTC
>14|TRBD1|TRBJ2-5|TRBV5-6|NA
CASSVGQALETQYF
TGTGCCAGTAGCGTGGGACAGGCCTTAGAGACCCAGTACTTC
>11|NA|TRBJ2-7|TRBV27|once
CASSSTYEQYF
TGTGCCAGCAGTAGCACCTACGAGCAGTACTTC
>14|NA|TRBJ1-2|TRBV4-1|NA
CASSQDLGSYGYTF
TGCGCCAGCAGCCAAGATTTAGGGAGCTATGGCTACACCTTC
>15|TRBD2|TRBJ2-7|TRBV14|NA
CASSQFPLAGYEQYF
TGTGCCAGCAGCCAATTCCCACTAGCGGGCTACGAGCAGTACTTC
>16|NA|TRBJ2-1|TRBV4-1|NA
CASSQDGHGLYNEQFF
TGCGCCAGCAGCCAAGATGGTCACGGACTTTACAATGAGCAGTTCTTC
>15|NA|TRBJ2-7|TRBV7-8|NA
CASSFPGTASYEQYF
TGTGCCAGCAGCTTCCCCGGGACTGCCTCCTACGAGCAGTACTTC
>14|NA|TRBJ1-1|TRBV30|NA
CAWEVGGDYTEAFF
TGTGCCTGGGAAGTTGGGGGGGATTACACTGAAGCTTTCTTT
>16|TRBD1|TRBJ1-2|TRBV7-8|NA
CASSSRGTVPLYGYTF
TGTGCCAGTAGCTCACGTGGGACAGTCCCGTTATATGGCTACACCTTC
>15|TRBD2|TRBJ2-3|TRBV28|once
CASSFSGGRTDTQYF
TGTGCCAGCAGTTTTAGCGGGGGGCGCACAGATACGCAGTATTTT
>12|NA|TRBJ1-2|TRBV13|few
CASSQTGHGYTF
TGTGCCAGCAGCCAGACAGGACATGGCTACACCTTC
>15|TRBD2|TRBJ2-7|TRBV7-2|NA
CASSLGTSLTYEQYF
TGTGCCAGCAGCTTAGGGACTAGCCTTACCTACGAGCAGTACTTC
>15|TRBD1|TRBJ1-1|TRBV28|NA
CASSRTTGGGTEAFF
TGTGCCAGCAGTAGAACGACAGGGGGCGGAACAGAAGCTTTCTTT
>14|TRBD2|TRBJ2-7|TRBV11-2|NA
CASTTSGSRYEQYF
TGTGCCAGCACTACTAGCGGGAGTCGCTACGAGCAGTACTTC
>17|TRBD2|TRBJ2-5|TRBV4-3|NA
CASSQEWKLAGSETQYF
TGCGCCAGCAGCCAAGAATGGAAACTAGCGGGGTCTGAGACCCAGTACTTC
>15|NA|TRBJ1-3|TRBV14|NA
CASSPQVLSGNTIYF
TGTGCCAGCAGCCCACAGGTCCTCTCTGGAAACACCATATATTTT
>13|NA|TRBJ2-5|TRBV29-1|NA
CSWMGVRQETQYF
TGCAGCTGGATGGGAGTACGCCAAGAGACCCAGTACTTC